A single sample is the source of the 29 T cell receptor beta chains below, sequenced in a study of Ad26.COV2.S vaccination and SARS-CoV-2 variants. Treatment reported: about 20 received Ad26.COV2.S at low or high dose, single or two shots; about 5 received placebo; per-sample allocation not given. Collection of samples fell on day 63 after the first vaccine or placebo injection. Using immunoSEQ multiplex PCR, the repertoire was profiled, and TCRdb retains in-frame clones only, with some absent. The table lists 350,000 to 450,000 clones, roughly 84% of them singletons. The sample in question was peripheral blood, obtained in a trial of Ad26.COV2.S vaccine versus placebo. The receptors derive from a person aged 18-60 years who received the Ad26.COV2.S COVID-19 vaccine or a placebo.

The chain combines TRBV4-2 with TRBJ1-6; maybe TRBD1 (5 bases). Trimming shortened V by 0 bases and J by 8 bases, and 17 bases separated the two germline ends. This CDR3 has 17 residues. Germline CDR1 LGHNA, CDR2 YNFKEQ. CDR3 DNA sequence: TGTGCCAGCAGCCAAGACACCCCGGGGCCCGGGGATTCACCCCTCCACTTT. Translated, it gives CASSQDTPGPGDSPLHF.

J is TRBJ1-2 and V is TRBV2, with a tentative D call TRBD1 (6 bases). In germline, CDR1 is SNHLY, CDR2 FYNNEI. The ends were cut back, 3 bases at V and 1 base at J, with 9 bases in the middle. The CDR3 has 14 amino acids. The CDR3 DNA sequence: TGTGCCAGCAGTGACACAGGGAGTAACTATGGCTACACCTTC. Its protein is CASSDTGSNYGYTF.

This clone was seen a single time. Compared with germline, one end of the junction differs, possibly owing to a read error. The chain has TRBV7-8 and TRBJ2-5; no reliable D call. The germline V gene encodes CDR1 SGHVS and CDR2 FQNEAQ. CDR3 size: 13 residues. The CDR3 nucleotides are TGTGCCAGCAGCTTTGGACGGCAAGGGACCCAGTACTTC. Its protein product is CASSFGRQGTQYF.

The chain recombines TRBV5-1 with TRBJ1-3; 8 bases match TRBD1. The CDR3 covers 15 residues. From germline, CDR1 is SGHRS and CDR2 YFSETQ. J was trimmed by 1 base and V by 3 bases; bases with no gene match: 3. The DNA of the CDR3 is TGCGCCAGCAGCTCCTGGACAGGGTCTGGAAACACCATATATTTT. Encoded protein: CASSSWTGSGNTIYF.

The CDR3 DNA reads as TGTGCCAGCAGTCTAACTTTGGGCACTAATGAAAAACTGTTTTTT. Translated, it gives CASSLTLGTNEKLFF. V and J are TRBV27 and TRBJ1-4; no definite D call. Germline V gene data show CDR1 as MNHEY and CDR2 as SMNVEV (reference sequence). The CDR3 has 15 residues. V dropped 5 bases and J dropped 2 bases, with 12 bases sitting between them. Using reference TRBV27 and TRBJ1-4 for the parts outside the CDR3, the full variable domain is EAQVTQNPRYLITVTGKKLTVTCSQNMNHEYMSWYRQDPGLGLRQIYYSMNVEVTDKGDVPEGYKVSRKEKRNFPLILESPSPNQTSLYFCASSLTLGTNEKLFFGSGTQLSVL.

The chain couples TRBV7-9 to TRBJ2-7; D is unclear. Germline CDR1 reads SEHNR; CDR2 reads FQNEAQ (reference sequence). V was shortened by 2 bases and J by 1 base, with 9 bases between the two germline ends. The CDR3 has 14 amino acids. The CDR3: CASSLRVGSYEQYF. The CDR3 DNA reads TGTGCCAGCAGCTTAAGGGTCGGGTCCTACGAGCAGTACTTC.

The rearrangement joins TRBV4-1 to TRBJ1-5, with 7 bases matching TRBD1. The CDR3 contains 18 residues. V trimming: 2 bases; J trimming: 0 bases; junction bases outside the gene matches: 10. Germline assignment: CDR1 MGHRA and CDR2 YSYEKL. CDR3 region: CASSQPRRTGFSNQPQHF. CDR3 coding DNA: TGCGCCAGCAGCCAACCTCGAAGGACAGGATTTAGCAATCAGCCCCAGCATTTT.

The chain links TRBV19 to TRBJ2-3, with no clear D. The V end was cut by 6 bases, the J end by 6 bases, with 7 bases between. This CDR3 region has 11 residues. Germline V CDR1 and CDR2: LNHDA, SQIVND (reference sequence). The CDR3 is CASSLGDTQYF. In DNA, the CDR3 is TGTGCCAGTAGCCTCGGGGATACGCAGTATTTT.

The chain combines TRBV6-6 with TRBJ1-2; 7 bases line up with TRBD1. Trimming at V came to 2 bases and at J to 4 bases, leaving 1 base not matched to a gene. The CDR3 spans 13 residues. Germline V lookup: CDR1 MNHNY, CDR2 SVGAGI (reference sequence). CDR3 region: CASSYEGAYGYTF. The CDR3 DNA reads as TGTGCCAGCAGTTACGAGGGGGCCTATGGCTACACCTTC.

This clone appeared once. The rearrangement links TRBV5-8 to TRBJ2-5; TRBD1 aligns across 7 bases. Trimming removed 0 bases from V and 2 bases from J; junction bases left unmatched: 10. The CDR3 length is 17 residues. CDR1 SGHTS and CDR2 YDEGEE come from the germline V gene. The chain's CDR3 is CASSLGPGTETQETQYF. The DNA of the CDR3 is TGTGCCAGCAGCTTGGGACCAGGGACAGAAACACAAGAGACCCAGTACTTC.

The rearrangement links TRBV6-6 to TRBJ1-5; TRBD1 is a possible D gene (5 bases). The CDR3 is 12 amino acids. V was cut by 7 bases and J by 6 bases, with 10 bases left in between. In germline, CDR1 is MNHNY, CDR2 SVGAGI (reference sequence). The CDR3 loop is CASMGPAQPQHF. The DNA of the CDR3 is TGTGCCAGCATGGGGCCCGCTCAGCCCCAGCATTTT.

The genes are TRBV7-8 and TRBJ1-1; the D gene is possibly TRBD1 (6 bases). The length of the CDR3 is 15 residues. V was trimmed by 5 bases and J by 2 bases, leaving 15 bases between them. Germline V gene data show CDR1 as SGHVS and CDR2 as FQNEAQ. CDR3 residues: CASSKTGQFNTEAFF. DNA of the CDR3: TGTGCCAGCAGCAAGACCGGACAGTTTAACACTGAAGCTTTCTTT.

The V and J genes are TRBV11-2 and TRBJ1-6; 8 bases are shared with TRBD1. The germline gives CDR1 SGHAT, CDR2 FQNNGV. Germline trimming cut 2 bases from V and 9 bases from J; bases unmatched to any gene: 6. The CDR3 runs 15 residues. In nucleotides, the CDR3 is TGTGCCAGCAGCTTAAACAGGGGGGACGGTTCACCCCTCCACTTT. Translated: CASSLNRGDGSPLHF.

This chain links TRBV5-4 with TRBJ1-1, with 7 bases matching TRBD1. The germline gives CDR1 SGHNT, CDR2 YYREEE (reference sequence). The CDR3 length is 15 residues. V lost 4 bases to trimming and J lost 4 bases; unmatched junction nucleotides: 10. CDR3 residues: CASSPQGSRATEAFF. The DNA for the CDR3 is TGTGCCAGCAGCCCACAGGGGTCGAGGGCCACTGAAGCTTTCTTT.

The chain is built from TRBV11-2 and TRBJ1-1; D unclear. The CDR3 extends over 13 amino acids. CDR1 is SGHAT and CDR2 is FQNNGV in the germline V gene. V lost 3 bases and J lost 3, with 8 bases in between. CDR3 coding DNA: TGTGCCAGCAGCTTTCGGGGATACACTGAAGCTTTCTTT. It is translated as CASSFRGYTEAFF.

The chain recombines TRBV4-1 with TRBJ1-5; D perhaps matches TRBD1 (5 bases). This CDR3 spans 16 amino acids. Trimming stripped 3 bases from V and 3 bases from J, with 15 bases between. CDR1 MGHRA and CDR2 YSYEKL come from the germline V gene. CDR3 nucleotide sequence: TGCGCCAGCAGCCAGTTTTCAGGGCAGCTCAATCAGCCCCAGCATTTT. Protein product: CASSQFSGQLNQPQHF.

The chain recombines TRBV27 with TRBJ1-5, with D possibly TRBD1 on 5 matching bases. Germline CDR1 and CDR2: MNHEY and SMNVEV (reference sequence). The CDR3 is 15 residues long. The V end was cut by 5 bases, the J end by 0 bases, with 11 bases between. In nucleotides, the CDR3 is TGTGCCAGCAGTGGGGGGGATTTTAGCAATCAGCCCCAGCATTTT. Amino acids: CASSGGDFSNQPQHF.

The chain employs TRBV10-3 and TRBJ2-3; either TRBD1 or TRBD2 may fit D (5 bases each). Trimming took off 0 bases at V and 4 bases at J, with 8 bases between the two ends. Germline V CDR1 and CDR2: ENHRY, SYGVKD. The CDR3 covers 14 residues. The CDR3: CAISESTGPDTQYF. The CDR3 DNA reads TGTGCCATCAGTGAGTCGACGGGGCCAGATACGCAGTATTTT.

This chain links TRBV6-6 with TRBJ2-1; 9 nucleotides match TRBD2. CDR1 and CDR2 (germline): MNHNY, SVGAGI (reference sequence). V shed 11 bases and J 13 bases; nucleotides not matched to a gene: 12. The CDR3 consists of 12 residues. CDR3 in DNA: TGTGCCTCCGAGGAGAGCGGGGGGTTCCAGTTCTTC. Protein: CASEESGGFQFF.

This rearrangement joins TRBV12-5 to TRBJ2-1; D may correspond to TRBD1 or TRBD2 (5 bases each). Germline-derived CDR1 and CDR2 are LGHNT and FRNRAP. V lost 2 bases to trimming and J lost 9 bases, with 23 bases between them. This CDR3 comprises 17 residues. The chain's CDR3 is CASGLQPGPKAPPEQFF. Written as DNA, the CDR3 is TGTGCTAGTGGTTTGCAGCCGGGACCTAAGGCCCCCCCTGAGCAGTTCTTC.

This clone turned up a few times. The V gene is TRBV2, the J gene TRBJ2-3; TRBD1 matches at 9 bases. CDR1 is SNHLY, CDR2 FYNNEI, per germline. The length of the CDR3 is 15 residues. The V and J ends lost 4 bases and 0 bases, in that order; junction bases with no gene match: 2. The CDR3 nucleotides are TGTGCCAGCAGTGGACAGGGGGGGAGCACAGATACGCAGTATTTT. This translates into CASSGQGGSTDTQYF.

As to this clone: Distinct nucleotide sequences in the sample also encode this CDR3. The CDR3 DNA is TGTGCCAGCAGTCCAAATTCGTACGAGCAGTACTTC. This encodes CASSPNSYEQYF. V and J are TRBV12-3 or TRBV12-4 and TRBJ2-7; D is unclear. This CDR3 is built from 12 residues. Trimming removed 5 bases from V and 4 bases from J, with 9 bases in between.

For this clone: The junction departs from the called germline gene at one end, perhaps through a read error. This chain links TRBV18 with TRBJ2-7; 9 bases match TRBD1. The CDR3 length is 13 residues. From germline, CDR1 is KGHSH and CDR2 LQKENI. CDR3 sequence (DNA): TGTGCCAGCTCACCAGAAGTCCGGGACAGGGCTCAATTC. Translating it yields CASSPEVRDRAQF.

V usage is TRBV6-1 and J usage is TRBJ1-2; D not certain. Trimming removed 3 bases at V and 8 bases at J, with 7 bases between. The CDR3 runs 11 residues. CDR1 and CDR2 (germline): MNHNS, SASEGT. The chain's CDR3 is CASSDRSGYTF. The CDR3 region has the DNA TGTGCCAGCAGTGACAGGTCAGGCTACACCTTC.

CDR3 amino acids: CASSLALAGTSGEQFF. In DNA, the CDR3 is TGCGCCAGCAGCTTGGCCCTAGCGGGGACTTCGGGGGAGCAGTTCTTC. The genes are TRBV5-1 and TRBJ2-1; 9 bases are a match to TRBD2. The germline V gene has CDR1 SGHRS and CDR2 YFSETQ. There are 16 residues in the CDR3. V gave up 0 bases and J gave up 10 bases; unmatched junction bases: 11.

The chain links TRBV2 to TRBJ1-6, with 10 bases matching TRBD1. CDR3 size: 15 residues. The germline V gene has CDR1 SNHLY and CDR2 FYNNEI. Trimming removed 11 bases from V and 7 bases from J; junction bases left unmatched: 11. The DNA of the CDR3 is TGTGCCCGCGGGCTAGAGACAGGGGGCAATTCACCCCTCCACTTT. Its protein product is CARGLETGGNSPLHF.

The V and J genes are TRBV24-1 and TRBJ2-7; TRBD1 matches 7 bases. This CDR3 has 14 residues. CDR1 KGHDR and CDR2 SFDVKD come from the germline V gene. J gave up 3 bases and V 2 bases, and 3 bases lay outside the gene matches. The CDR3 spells CATSDWDSGYEQYF. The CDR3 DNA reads TGTGCCACCAGTGATTGGGACAGTGGCTACGAGCAGTACTTC.

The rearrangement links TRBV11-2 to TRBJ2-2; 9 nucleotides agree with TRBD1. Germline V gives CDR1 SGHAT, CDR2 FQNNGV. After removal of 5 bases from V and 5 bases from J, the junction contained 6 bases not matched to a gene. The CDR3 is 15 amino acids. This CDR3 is CASSKQTGGTGELFF. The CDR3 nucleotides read TGTGCCAGCAGCAAGCAGACAGGGGGGACCGGGGAGCTGTTTTTT.

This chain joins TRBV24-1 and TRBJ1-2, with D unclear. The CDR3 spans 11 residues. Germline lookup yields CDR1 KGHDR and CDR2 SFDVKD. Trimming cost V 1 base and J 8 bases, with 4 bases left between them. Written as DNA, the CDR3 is TGTGCCACCAGTGATTTTAGCGGCTACACCTTC. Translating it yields CATSDFSGYTF.